This T cell receptor beta chain came from a study of metastatic and nonmetastatic thyroid tumors. At the level of the study: The authors compared repertoires across blood and tumor or nodule tissue from malignant and benign thyroid patients.

This CDR3 is 13 amino acids long. The V gene's germline CDR1 is MNHNS and CDR2 SASEGT. General observations from the study: Benign nodules reportedly had significantly lower TCR beta diversity than malignant thyroid tumors in blood and tumor.

Turning to this clone: Its antigen is not identified. Germline is not matched at one junction end, which may reflect a read error.

Patients were all untreated before their thyroid surgery. TCRdb re-called the PCR reads through MiXCR. This table has around 4,000 clones, roughly 35% appearing once. Sequenced sample: adjacent normal tissue. The chain is built from TRBV6-1 and TRBJ2-5; 7 nucleotides match TRBD1. The source of this sequence is a male donor with papillary thyroid cancer or a benign thyroid nodule (not recorded which). Some clones in this sample may be carry-over from other donors' samples. The chain's CDR3 is CAGSPGQEETQYF. The DNA of the CDR3 is TGTGCCGGCAGTCCCGGACAGGAAGAGACCCAGTACTTC.